This T cell receptor (beta chain) was found in a study of T-cell memory formation after mild COVID-19. This clonotype was seen only a few times. The CDR3 is 14 residues long. V shed 1 base and J shed 8 bases, with 15 bases lying between them. CDR1 and CDR2 from the germline V gene are SGHRS and YFSETQ. TCRdb reprocessed the 5' RACE reads with MiXCR, giving one entry per CDR3 protein. The data contain some 300,000 distinct CDR3 sequences, under 25% of them singletons. The receptor comes from a man between 18 and 35 years old who had mild COVID-19 (a few samples of this study predate the infection). Cell type and time point are not known. Material for sequencing was PBMCs or a T cell subset sorted from them (not recorded which). This sequence joins TRBV5-1 and TRBJ1-2; tentatively, D is TRBD1 (6 bases). CDR3 protein: CASSLSRTDFGYTF. The CDR3 nucleotides are TGCGCCAGCAGCTTGTCTAGGACAGATTTCGGCTACACCTTC. The variable domain in full, completed from reference TRBV5-1 and TRBJ1-2, reads KAGVTQTPRYLIKTRGQQVTLSCSPISGHRSVSWYQQTPGQGLQFLFEYFSETQRNKGNFPGRFSGRQFSNSRSEMNVSTLELGDSALYLCASSLSRTDFGYTFGSGTRLTVV.